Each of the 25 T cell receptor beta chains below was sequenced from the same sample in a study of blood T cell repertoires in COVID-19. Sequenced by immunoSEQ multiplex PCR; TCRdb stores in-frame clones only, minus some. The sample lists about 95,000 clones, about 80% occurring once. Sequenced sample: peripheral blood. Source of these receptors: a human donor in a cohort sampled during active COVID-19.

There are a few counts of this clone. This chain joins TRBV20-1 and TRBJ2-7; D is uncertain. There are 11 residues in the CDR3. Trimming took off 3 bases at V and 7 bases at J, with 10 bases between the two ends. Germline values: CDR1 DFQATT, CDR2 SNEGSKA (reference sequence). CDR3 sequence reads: CSASRESEQYF. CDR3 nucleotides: TGCAGTGCTAGTCGCGAATCGGAGCAGTACTTC.

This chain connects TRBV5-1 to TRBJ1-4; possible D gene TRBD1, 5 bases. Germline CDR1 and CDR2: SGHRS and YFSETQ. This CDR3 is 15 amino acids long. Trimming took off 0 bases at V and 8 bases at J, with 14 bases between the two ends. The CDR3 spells CASSLVGGAMEKLFF. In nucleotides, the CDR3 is TGCGCCAGCAGCTTGGTGGGGGGTGCTATGGAAAAACTGTTTTTT.

Here the CDR3 reads CASSLELRREGLGGELFF. The CDR3 nucleotides are TGTGCCAGCAGCTTAGAATTACGGCGGGAGGGCCTAGGCGGGGAGCTGTTTTTT. The gene calls are TRBV11-2 and TRBJ2-2, with 9 bases matching TRBD2. Germline assignment: CDR1 SGHAT and CDR2 FQNNGV. The ends lost 0 bases at V and 7 bases at J; junction bases unmatched: 12. The length of the CDR3 is 18 residues.

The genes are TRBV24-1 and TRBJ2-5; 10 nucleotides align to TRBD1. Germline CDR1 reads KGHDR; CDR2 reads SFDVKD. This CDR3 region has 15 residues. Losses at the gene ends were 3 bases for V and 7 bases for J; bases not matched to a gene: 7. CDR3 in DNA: TGTGCCACCAGTGATCCCCGACAGGGGGCTGGGACCCAGTACTTC. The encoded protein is CATSDPRQGAGTQYF.

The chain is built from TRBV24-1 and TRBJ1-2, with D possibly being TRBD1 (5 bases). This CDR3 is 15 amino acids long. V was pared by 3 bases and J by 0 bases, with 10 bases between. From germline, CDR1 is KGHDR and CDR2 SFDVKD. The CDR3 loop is CATSDGAGANYGYTF. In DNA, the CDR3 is TGTGCCACCAGTGATGGGGCAGGAGCTAACTATGGCTACACCTTC.

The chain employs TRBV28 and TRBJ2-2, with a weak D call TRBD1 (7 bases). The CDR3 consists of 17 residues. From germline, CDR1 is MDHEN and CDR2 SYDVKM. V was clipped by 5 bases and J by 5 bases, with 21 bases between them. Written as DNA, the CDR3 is TGTGCCAGCAGTACATTTTTTGTGGCAGGGGGGACCGGGGAGCTGTTTTTT. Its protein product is CASSTFFVAGGTGELFF.

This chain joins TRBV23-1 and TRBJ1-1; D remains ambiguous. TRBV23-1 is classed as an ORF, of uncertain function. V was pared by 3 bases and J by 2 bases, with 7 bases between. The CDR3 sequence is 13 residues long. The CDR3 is CASSHSGNTEAFF. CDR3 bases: TGCGCCAGCAGTCATTCGGGAAACACTGAAGCTTTCTTT.

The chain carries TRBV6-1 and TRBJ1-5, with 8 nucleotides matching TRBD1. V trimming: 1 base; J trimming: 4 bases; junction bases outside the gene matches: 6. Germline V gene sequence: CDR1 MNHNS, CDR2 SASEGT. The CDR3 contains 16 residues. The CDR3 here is CASSEEDRVANQPQHF. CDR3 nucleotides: TGTGCCAGCAGTGAAGAGGACAGGGTTGCAAATCAGCCCCAGCATTTT.

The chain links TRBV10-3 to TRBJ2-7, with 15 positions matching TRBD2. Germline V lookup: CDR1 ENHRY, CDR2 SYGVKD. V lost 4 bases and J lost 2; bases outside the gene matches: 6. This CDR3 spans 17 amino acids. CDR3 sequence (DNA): TGTGCCATCAGTGGCGGGACTAGCGGGGGGTCCGCCTACGAGCAGTACTTC. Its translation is CAISGGTSGGSAYEQYF.

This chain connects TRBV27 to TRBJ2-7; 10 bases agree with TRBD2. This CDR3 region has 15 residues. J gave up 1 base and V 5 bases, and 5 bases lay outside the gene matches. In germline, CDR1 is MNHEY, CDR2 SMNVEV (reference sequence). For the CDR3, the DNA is TGTGCCAGCAGTCTTAGGACTAGCGGATCCTACGAGCAGTACTTC. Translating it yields CASSLRTSGSYEQYF.

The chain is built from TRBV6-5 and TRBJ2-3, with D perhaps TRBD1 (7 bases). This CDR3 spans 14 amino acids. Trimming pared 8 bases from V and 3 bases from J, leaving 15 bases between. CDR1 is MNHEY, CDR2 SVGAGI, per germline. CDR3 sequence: CASQATGRTDTQYF. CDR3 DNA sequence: TGTGCCAGCCAAGCGACAGGGAGGACAGATACGCAGTATTTT.

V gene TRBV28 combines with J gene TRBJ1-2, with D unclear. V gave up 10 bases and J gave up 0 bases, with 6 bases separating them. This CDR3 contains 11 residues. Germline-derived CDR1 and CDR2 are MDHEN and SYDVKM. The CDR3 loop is CATTANYGYTF. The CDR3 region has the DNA TGTGCCACTACAGCTAACTATGGCTACACCTTC.

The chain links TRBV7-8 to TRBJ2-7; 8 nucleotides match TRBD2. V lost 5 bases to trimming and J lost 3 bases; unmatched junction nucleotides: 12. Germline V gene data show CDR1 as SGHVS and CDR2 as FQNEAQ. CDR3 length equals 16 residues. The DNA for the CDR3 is TGTGCCAGCAGCCAGGCGGCGGGAGGTGACCGCTACGAGCAGTACTTC. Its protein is CASSQAAGGDRYEQYF.

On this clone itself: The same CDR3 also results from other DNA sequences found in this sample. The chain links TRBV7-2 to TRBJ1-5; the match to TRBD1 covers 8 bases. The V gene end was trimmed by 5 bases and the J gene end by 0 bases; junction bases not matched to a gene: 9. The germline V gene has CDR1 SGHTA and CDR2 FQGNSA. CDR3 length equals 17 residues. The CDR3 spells CASSLRPGQDSNQPQHF. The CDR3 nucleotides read TGTGCCAGCAGCCTAAGACCGGGACAGGATAGCAATCAGCCCCAGCATTTT. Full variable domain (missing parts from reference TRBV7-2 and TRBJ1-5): GAGVSQSPSNKVTEKGKDVELRCDPISGHTALYWYRQSLGQGLEFLIYFQGNSAPDKSGLPSDRFSAERTGGSVSTLTIQRTQQEDSAVYLCASSLRPGQDSNQPQHFGDGTRLSIL.

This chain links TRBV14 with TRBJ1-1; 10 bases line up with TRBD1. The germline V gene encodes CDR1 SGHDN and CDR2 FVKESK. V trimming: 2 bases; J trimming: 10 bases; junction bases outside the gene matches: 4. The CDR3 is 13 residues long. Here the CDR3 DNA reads TGTGCCAGCAGCCAAATGGGACAGGGGAGAGCTTTCTTT. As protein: CASSQMGQGRAFF.

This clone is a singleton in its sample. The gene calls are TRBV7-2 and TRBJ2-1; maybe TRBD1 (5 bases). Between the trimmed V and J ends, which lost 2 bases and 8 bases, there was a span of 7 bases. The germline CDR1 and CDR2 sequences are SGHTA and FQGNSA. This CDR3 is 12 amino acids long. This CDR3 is CASSLSGYEQFF. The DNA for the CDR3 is TGTGCCAGCAGCTTATCAGGGTATGAGCAGTTCTTC. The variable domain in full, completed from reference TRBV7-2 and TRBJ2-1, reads GAGVSQSPSNKVTEKGKDVELRCDPISGHTALYWYRQSLGQGLEFLIYFQGNSAPDKSGLPSDRFSAERTGGSVSTLTIQRTQQEDSAVYLCASSLSGYEQFFGPGTRLTVL.

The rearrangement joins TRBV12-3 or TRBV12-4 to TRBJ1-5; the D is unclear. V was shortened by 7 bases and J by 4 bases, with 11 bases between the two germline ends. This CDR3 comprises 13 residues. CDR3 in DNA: TGTGCCAGCAATTCACACCTGAATCAGCCCCAGCATTTT. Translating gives CASNSHLNQPQHF.

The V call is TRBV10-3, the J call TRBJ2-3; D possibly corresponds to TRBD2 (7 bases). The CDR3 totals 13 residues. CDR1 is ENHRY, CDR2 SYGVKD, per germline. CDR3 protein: CSIRRGGPDTQYF. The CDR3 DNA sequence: TGTTCTATCCGGAGGGGGGGCCCAGATACGCAGTATTTT.

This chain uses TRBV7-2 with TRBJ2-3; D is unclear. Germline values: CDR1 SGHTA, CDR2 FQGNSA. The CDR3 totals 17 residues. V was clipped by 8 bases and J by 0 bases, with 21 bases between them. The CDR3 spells CASSRVPTRVSTDTQYF. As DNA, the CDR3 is TGTGCCAGCTCCCGTGTACCGACCCGGGTTAGCACAGATACGCAGTATTTT.

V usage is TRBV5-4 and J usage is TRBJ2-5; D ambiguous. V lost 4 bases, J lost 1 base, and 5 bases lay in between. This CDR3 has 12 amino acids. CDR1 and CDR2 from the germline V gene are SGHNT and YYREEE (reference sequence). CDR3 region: CASSVGQETQYF. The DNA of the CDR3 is TGTGCCAGCAGCGTCGGCCAAGAGACCCAGTACTTC.

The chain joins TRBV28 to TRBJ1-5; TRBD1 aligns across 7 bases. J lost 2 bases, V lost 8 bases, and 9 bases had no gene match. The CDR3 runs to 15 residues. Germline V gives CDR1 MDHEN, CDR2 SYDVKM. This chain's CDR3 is CASDRGGAGNQPQHF. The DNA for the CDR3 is TGTGCCAGCGACAGAGGGGGCGCCGGCAATCAGCCCCAGCATTTT.

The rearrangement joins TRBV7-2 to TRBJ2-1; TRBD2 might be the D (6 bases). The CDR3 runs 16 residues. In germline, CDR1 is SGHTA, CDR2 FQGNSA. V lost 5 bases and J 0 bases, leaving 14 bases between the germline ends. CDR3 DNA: TGTGCCAGCAGCCGCCTCGGGCGGGGCTCCTACAATGAGCAGTTCTTC. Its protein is CASSRLGRGSYNEQFF. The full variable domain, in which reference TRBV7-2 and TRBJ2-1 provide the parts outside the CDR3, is GAGVSQSPSNKVTEKGKDVELRCDPISGHTALYWYRQSLGQGLEFLIYFQGNSAPDKSGLPSDRFSAERTGGSVSTLTIQRTQQEDSAVYLCASSRLGRGSYNEQFFGPGTRLTVL.

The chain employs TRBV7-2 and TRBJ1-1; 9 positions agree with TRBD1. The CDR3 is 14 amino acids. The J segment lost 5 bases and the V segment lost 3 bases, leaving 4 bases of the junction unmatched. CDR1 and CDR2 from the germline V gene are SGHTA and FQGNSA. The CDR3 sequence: CASSFGTGRTEAFF. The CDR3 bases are TGTGCCAGCAGCTTCGGGACAGGGAGGACTGAAGCTTTCTTT.

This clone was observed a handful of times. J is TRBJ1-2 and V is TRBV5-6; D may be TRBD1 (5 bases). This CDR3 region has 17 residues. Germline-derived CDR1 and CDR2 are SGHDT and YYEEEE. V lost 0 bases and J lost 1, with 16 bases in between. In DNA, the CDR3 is TGTGCCAGCAGCTTGGGCGGCGGGGCGGGAGTTAACTATGGCTACACCTTC. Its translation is CASSLGGGAGVNYGYTF. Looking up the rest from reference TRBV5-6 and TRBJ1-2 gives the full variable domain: DAGVTQSPTHLIKTRGQQVTLRCSPKSGHDTVSWYQQALGQGPQFIFQYYEEEERQRGNFPDRFSGHQFPNYSSELNVNALLLGDSALYLCASSLGGGAGVNYGYTFGSGTRLTVV.

CDR3 bases: TGTGCCATCAGTGAGCAAGGAGTTAATGAAAAACTGTTTTTT. It encodes CAISEQGVNEKLFF. The chain uses TRBV10-3 and TRBJ1-4; D gene uncertain. Per the germline V gene, CDR1 is ENHRY and CDR2 is SYGVKD. The CDR3 spans 14 residues. Trimming stripped 2 bases from V and 4 bases from J, with 8 bases between.